This T cell receptor (beta chain) comes out of a study of blood T cell repertoires in COVID-19. Study at large: Sources were T cells, B-cell-depleted T cells, or PBMCs; the material itself was cDNA or gDNA.

The ends were cut back, 1 base at V and 3 bases at J, with 10 bases in the middle. Per germline, CDR1 SGHNT and CDR2 YENEEA. The CDR3 is 15 amino acids. In the original workflow: Amplification from reference gene primers served as the basis for estimated nucleated cell counts. Clones were read by immunoSEQ multiplex PCR, and TCRdb kept only the in-frame ones, dropping some. V, J and clone size reflect that table, while D and trimming were determined from the DNA. The repertoire holds under 300,000 clones, with around 90% as singletons. The sample was peripheral blood. V usage is TRBV11-3 and J usage is TRBJ2-1, with TRBD2 as a possible D gene (5 bases). This TCR came from a woman in her twenties or thirties with acute or convalescent COVID-19. The CDR3 coding sequence is TGTGCCAGCAGCTTAGTAGCGAACCGCTACAATGAGCAGTTCTTC. Translated, it gives CASSLVANRYNEQFF.